The 9 T cell receptor beta chains reported below all come from one sample, sequenced in a study of cytomegalovirus exposure and HLA in healthy donors. Repertoires were generated with immunoSEQ multiplex PCR, while TCRdb's copy carries only in-frame clones and drops some. The data contain some 240,000 clones, roughly 84% of them singletons. Sequenced material: PBMCs. The receptors originated from a woman aged 18-29 years in good health and CMV-seropositive.

Worth noting for this clone: Germline and junction disagree at one end, which may indicate a read error. This rearrangement joins TRBV18 to TRBJ2-3; 8 bases agree with TRBD1. CDR3 length: 18 amino acids. CDR1 is KGHSH and CDR2 is LQKENI in the germline V gene. CDR3 sequence: CASSSPPGGIGVTDTQYF. CDR3 in DNA: TGTGCCAGCTCATCACCCCCAGGGGGCATTGGGGTCACAGATACGCAGTATTTT. The variable domain in full, with the rest retrieved from reference TRBV18 and TRBJ2-3, is NAGVMQNPRHLVRRRGQEARLRCSPMKGHSHVYWYRQLPEEGLKFMVYLQKENIIDESGMPKERFSAEFPKEGPSILRIQQVVRGDSAAYFCASSSPPGGIGVTDTQYFGPGTRLTVL.

This chain joins TRBV29-1 and TRBJ1-2; D possibly corresponds to TRBD1 (6 bases). Between the trimmed V and J ends, which lost 6 bases and 1 base, there was a span of 15 bases. The CDR3 has 14 residues. Germline CDR1 reads SQVTM; CDR2 reads ANQGSEA. The CDR3 DNA reads TGCAGCGTGGGGGGCGGGGAGGGTAACTATGGCTACACCTTC. This translates into CSVGGGEGNYGYTF.

The chain uses TRBV5-5 and TRBJ1-3; D perhaps matches TRBD1 (5 bases). This CDR3 contains 15 residues. Trimming shortened V by 4 bases and J by 0 bases, and 11 bases separated the two germline ends. Germline V lookup: CDR1 SGHKS, CDR2 YYEKEE (reference sequence). CDR3 protein: CASSPGGHSGNTIYF. The CDR3 DNA reads TGTGCCAGCAGCCCCGGGGGTCACTCTGGAAACACCATATATTTT.

This rearrangement joins TRBV5-1 to TRBJ1-2; 8 bases are shared with TRBD1. With V trimmed by 4 bases and J by 5 bases, 10 bases remained unmatched. Germline CDR1 is SGHRS and CDR2 is YFSETQ. The CDR3 contains 15 residues. The CDR3 DNA sequence: TGCGCCAGCAGCCCTCGGACAGGGCGCGAGTATGGCTACACCTTC. Amino acid sequence: CASSPRTGREYGYTF.

The chain recombines TRBV4-1 with TRBJ1-5; TRBD1 is a possible D gene (5 bases). The CDR3 totals 15 residues. V lost 2 bases and J 0 bases, leaving 8 bases between the germline ends. Germline V gene data show CDR1 as MGHRA and CDR2 as YSYEKL. The CDR3 DNA reads as TGCGCCAGCAGCCAACAGACAGATAGCAATCAGCCCCAGCATTTT. This gives the protein CASSQQTDSNQPQHF.

This clone was observed a few times. The chain links TRBV4-1 to TRBJ1-1; the match to TRBD1 covers 9 bases. The ends lost 1 base at V and 6 bases at J; junction bases unmatched: 6. Germline CDR1 MGHRA, CDR2 YSYEKL. The CDR3 is 15 residues long. CDR3 bases: TGCGCCAGCAGCCAAGGTACAGGGGGCGGGCCTGAAGCTTTCTTT. This translates into CASSQGTGGGPEAFF.

In DNA form, the CDR3 reads TGTGCCAGCAGTCCCGAGACAGAAACGAACACTGAAGCTTTCTTT. This translates into CASSPETETNTEAFF. The chain recombines TRBV6-1 with TRBJ1-1; D is possibly TRBD1 (5 bases). This CDR3 contains 15 residues. Trimming took off 5 bases at V and 1 base at J, with 14 bases between the two ends. Germline-derived CDR1 and CDR2 are MNHNS and SASEGT.

CDR3 nucleotides: TGTGCCAGCAGCGTAGCGGGGGGACGGGACAGGGAGAACTATGGCTACACCTTC. Protein: CASSVAGGRDRENYGYTF. The chain has TRBV9 and TRBJ1-2, with 9 positions matching TRBD1. Germline CDR1 and CDR2: SGDLS and YYNGEE. The ends lost 0 bases at V and 2 bases at J; junction bases unmatched: 11. The CDR3 runs 18 residues.

The rearrangement joins TRBV10-3 to TRBJ1-2; 9 bases line up with TRBD1. Trimming at V came to 6 bases and at J to 9 bases, leaving 11 bases not matched to a gene. The CDR3 is 14 residues long. CDR1 is ENHRY and CDR2 is SYGVKD in the germline V gene. CDR3 sequence (DNA): TGTGCCATCAGAATACAGGGGGCGGGTGAGAGCTACACCTTC. Translating gives CAIRIQGAGESYTF.